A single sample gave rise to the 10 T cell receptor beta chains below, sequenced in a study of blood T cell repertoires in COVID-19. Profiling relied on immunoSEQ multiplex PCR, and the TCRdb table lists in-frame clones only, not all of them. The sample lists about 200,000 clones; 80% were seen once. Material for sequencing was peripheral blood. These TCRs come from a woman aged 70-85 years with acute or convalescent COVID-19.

Here the CDR3 reads CASSPYRGRGGYTF. CDR3 nucleotides: TGTGCCAGTAGTCCATACAGGGGGCGCGGTGGCTACACCTTC. The V and J genes are TRBV19 and TRBJ1-2, with TRBD1 identical over 9 bases. From germline, CDR1 is LNHDA and CDR2 SQIVND (reference sequence). Unmatched junction bases numbered 8, after V lost 5 bases and J lost 7 bases. The CDR3 is 14 amino acids.

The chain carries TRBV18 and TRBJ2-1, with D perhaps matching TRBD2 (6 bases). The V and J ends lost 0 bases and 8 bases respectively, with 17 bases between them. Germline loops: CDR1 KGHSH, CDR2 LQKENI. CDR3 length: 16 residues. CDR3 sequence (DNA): TGTGCCAGCTCACCACCGGGTTTTTACCGCGGGGATGAGCAGTTCTTC. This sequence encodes CASSPPGFYRGDEQFF.

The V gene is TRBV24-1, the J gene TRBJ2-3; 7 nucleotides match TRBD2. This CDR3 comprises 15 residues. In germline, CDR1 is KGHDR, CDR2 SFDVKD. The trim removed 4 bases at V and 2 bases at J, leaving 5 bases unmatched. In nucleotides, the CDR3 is TGTGCCACCAGTGACTCTAGCGGTTACACAGATACGCAGTATTTT. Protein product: CATSDSSGYTDTQYF.

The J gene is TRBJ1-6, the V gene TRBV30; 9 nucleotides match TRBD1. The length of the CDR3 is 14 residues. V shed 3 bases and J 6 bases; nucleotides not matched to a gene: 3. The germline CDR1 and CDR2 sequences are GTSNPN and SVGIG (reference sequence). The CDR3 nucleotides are TGTGCCTGGAGCGCGGACAGGGGTAATTCACCCCTCCACTTT. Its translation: CAWSADRGNSPLHF. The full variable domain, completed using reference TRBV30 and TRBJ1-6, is SQTIHQWPATLVQPVGSPLSLECTVEGTSNPNLYWYRQAAGRGLQLLFYSVGIGQISSEVPQNLSASRPQDRQFILSSKKLLLSDSGFYLCAWSADRGNSPLHFGNGTRLTVT.

The CDR3 nucleotides are TGTGCCAGCAGCCCTGACAGCGACCCAACTAATGAAAAACTGTTTTTT. Its translation is CASSPDSDPTNEKLFF. J is TRBJ1-4 and V is TRBV5-4, with TRBD1 as a possible D gene (5 bases). CDR3 length equals 16 residues. Germline V gene lookup returns CDR1 SGHNT and CDR2 YYREEE (reference sequence). V shed 4 bases and J shed 0 bases, with 13 bases lying between them.

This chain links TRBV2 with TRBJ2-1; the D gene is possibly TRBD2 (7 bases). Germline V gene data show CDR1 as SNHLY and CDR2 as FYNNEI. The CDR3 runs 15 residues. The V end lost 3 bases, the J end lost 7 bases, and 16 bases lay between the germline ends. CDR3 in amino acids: CASSEMWGGNNEQFF. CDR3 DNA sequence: TGTGCCAGCAGTGAGATGTGGGGGGGCAATAATGAGCAGTTCTTC. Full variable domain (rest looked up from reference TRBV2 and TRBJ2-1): EPEVTQTPSHQVTQMGQEVILRCVPISNHLYFYWYRQILGQKVEFLVSFYNNEISEKSEIFDDQFSVERPDGSNFTLKIRSTKLEDSAMYFCASSEMWGGNNEQFFGPGTRLTVL.

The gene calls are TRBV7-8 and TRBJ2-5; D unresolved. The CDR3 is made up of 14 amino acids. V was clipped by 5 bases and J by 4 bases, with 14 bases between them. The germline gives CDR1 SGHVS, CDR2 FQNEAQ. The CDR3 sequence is CASSKAVFGETQYF. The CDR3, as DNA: TGTGCCAGCAGCAAGGCGGTATTTGGAGAGACCCAGTACTTC.

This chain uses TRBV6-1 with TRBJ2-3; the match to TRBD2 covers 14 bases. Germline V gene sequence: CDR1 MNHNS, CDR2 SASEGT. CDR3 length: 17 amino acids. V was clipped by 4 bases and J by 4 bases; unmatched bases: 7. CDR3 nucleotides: TGTGCCAGCAGTGCGACTAGCGGGGGGGCCCGAGCAGATACGCAGTATTTT. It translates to CASSATSGGARADTQYF.

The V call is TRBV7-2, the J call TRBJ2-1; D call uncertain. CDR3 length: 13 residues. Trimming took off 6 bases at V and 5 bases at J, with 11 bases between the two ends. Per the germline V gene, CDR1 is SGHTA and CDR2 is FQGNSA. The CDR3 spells CASRPPADNEQFF. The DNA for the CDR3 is TGTGCCAGCAGACCACCCGCGGACAATGAGCAGTTCTTC.

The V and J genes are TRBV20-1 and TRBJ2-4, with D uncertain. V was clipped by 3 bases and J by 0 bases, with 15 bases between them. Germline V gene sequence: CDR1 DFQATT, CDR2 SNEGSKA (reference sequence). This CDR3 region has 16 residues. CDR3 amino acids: CSASGMGSIAKNIQYF. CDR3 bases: TGCAGTGCTAGTGGGATGGGCAGCATAGCCAAAAACATTCAGTACTTC.